The sequence of this TCR beta chain was determined in a study of shared clonotypes between healthy human individuals. The CDR3 is 17 amino acids. Germline CDR1 is LGHNA and CDR2 is YSLEER. V lost 0 bases to trimming and J lost 1 base, with 13 bases between them. Clones were read by immunoSEQ multiplex PCR, and TCRdb kept only the in-frame ones, dropping some. This repertoire shows under 2.5 million clones, 85% to 95% found once; its top ten account for 0.3% to 0.4%. The sample taken for sequencing was naive CD4+ T cells from PBMCs. Regarding subset: CD45RA+ positively selected. The V gene is TRBV4-3, the J gene TRBJ1-3, with D hard to call. The clonotype comes from a man aged 18 to 29 in good health. Some clones in this sample may be carry-over from other donors' samples. This chain's CDR3 is CASSQDPPLGSGNTIYF. The CDR3 DNA reads as TGCGCCAGCAGCCAAGACCCCCCGTTGGGTTCTGGAAACACCATATATTTT.